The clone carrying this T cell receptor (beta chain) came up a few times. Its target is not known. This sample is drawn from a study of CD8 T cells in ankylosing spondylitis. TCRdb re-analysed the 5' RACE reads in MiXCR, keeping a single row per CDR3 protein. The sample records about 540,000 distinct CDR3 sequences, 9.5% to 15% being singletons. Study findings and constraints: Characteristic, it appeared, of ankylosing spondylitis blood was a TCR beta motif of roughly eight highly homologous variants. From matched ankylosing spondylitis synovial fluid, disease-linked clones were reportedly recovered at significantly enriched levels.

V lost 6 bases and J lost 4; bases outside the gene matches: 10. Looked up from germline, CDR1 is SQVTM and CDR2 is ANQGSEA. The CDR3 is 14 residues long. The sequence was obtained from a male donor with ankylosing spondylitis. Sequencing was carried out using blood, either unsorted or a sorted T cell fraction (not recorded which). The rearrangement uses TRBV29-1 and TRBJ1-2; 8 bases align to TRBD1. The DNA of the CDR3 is TGCAGCGTGACCGGACAGGGACCTTTCTATGGCTACACCTTC. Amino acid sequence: CSVTGQGPFYGYTF.